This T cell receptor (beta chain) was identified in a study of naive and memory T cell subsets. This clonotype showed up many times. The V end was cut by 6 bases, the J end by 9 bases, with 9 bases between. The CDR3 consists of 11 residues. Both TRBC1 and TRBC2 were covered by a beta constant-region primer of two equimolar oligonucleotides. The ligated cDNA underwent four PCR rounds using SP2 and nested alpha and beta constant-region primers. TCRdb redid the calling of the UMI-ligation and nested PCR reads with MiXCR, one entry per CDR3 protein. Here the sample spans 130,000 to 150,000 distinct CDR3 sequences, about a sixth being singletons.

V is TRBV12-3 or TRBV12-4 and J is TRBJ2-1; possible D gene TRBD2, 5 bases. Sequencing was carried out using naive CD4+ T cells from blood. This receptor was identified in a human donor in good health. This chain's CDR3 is CASRRATEQFF. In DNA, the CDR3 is TGTGCCAGCAGGAGGGCTACTGAGCAGTTCTTC.